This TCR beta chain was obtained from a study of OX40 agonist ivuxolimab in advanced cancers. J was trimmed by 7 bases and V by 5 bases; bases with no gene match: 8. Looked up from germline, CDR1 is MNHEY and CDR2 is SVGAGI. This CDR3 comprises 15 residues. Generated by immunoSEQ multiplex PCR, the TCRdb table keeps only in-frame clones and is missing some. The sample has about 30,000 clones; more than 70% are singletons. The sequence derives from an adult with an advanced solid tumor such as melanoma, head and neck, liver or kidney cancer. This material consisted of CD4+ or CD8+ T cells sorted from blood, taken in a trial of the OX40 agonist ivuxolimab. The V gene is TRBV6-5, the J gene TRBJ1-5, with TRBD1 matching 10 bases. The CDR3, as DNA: TGTGCCAGCAGTACCTCCGGGACAGGGGAACAGCCCCAGCATTTT. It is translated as CASSTSGTGEQPQHF.